This TCR beta chain was sequenced in a study of blood T cell repertoires in COVID-19. Study context: The United States, Italy and Spain provided the acute and convalescent COVID-19 samples. Sources were T cells, B-cell-depleted T cells, or PBMCs; the material itself was cDNA or gDNA.

CDR1 and CDR2 (germline): SQVTM, ANQGSEA. The J segment lost 2 bases and the V segment lost 6 bases, leaving 5 bases of the junction unmatched. CDR3 length: 13 residues. As originally analysed: The authors estimated nucleated cell counts from reference gene primer amplification. Profiling relied on immunoSEQ multiplex PCR, and the TCRdb table lists in-frame clones only, not all of them. V, J and clone size are taken as reported in that table, and D and trimming were inferred from the DNA itself. The table has around 16,000 clones, 85% to 90% seen once. V usage is TRBV29-1 and J usage is TRBJ2-7; 9 nucleotides match TRBD1. Sequenced: peripheral blood. The clonotype originates from a man in his 60s with acute or convalescent COVID-19. CDR3 loop: CSVQGDRAYEQYF. The CDR3 DNA is TGCAGCGTCCAGGGGGACAGGGCCTACGAGCAGTACTTC.